The 28 T cell receptor beta chains in this list originate from one sample, sequenced in a study of cytomegalovirus exposure and HLA in healthy donors. The primer mix had 60 Vbeta and 13 Jbeta primers. The table came from immunoSEQ multiplex PCR; TCRdb's copy has only in-frame clones and leaves some out. Of 150,000 to 200,000 clones in the sample, over 65% are singletons; the top ten hold over 2%. The specimen was PBMCs. All receptors come from a man aged 55 to 70 in good health and CMV-seronegative.

The V gene is TRBV30, the J gene TRBJ2-3; TRBD2 might be the D (6 bases). Germline assignment: CDR1 GTSNPN and CDR2 SVGIG (reference sequence). V was pared by 1 base and J by 4 bases, with 9 bases between. The CDR3 has 13 residues. CDR3 DNA sequence: TGTGCCTGGAGTGAGTGGGGGGCAGATACGCAGTATTTT. Its protein is CAWSEWGADTQYF.

The J gene is TRBJ2-1, the V gene TRBV5-4, with 8 bases identical to TRBD1. Germline V gene lookup returns CDR1 SGHNT and CDR2 YYREEE (reference sequence). V was pared by 5 bases and J by 2 bases, with 9 bases of the junction left unmatched. The CDR3 contains 16 residues. The CDR3 sequence: CASSTRETGAYNEQFF. As DNA, the CDR3 is TGTGCCAGCAGTACCCGGGAGACAGGGGCCTACAATGAGCAGTTCTTC. The whole variable domain, remainder taken from reference TRBV5-4 and TRBJ2-1, is ETGVTQSPTHLIKTRGQQVTLRCSSQSGHNTVSWYQQALGQGPQFIFQYYREEENGRGNFPPRFSGLQFPNYSSELNVNALELDDSALYLCASSTRETGAYNEQFFGPGTRLTVL.

The J gene is TRBJ2-7, the V gene TRBV18; possibly TRBD1 for D (6 bases). The CDR3 consists of 13 residues. Germline V CDR1 and CDR2: KGHSH, LQKENI. Deletions cut 4 bases from V and 7 bases from J, with 14 bases between. DNA for the CDR3: TGTGCCAGCTCACAGGACAGCCCTGGGGAGCAGTACTTC. Residues: CASSQDSPGEQYF.

This chain joins TRBV6-5 and TRBJ2-5; the D is unclear. The last part of the DNA fits TRBJ2-7 better; the J call may be wrong. The germline V gene has CDR1 MNHEY and CDR2 SVGAGI. The CDR3 has 13 residues. The CDR3 spells CASSYLRDSEQYF. The CDR3 bases are TGTGCCAGCAGTTACCTTAGAGACTCCGAGCAGTACTTC.

Comment on this clone: The junction and the germline gene differ at one end; a read error may be behind it. The J gene is TRBJ2-7, the V gene TRBV27, with TRBD1 matching over 8 bases. The CDR3 loop spans 12 amino acids. CDR1 MNHEY and CDR2 SMNVEV come from the germline V gene (reference sequence). The CDR3: CASSFIQGVVTF. Written as DNA, the CDR3 is TGTGCCAGCAGTTTCATACAGGGGGTCGTAACGTTC.

The V and J genes are TRBV7-3 and TRBJ2-3, with TRBD2 identical over 9 bases. The CDR3 contains 15 residues. Germline lookup yields CDR1 SGHTA and CDR2 FQGTGA. J gave up 6 bases and V 5 bases, and 9 bases lay outside the gene matches. CDR3 in amino acids: CASSRRGTSIDTQYF. CDR3 sequence (DNA): TGTGCCAGCAGCAGAAGGGGGACTAGCATTGATACGCAGTATTTT.

The gene calls are TRBV28 and TRBJ2-1, with TRBD2 matching 9 bases. V lost 5 bases to trimming and J lost 9 bases; unmatched junction nucleotides: 8. This CDR3 is 14 amino acids long. CDR1 is MDHEN and CDR2 is SYDVKM in the germline V gene. The DNA for the CDR3 is TGTGCCAGCAGTCTCCCGACTAGCGGAGCTGAGCAGTTCTTC. It specifies CASSLPTSGAEQFF. Full variable domain (missing parts from reference TRBV28 and TRBJ2-1): DVKVTQSSRYLVKRTGEKVFLECVQDMDHENMFWYRQDPGLGLRLIYFSYDVKMKEKGDIPEGYSVSREKKERFSLILESASTNQTSMYLCASSLPTSGAEQFFGPGTRLTVL.

Of note for this clone: One end of the junction does not line up with germline, which may come from a read error. V is TRBV5-6 and J is TRBJ1-5; 8 nucleotides align to TRBD1. CDR3 length equals 16 residues. Germline values: CDR1 SGHDT, CDR2 YYEEEE. CDR3 nucleotides: TGTGCCAACAGCGCGACAGGGGAGTGGGGCAATCAGCCCCAGCATTTT. This sequence encodes CANSATGEWGNQPQHF.

This chain connects TRBV30 to TRBJ2-7; 11 bases map to TRBD2. The CDR3 has 17 residues. Looked up from germline, CDR1 is GTSNPN and CDR2 is SVGIG (reference sequence). The V gene end was trimmed by 0 bases and the J gene end by 0 bases; junction bases not matched to a gene: 7. The CDR3 spells CAWSVRLAGGPSYEQYF. CDR3 bases: TGTGCCTGGAGTGTACGGCTAGCGGGAGGCCCCTCCTACGAGCAGTACTTC.

V usage is TRBV29-1 and J usage is TRBJ2-7; D not certain. The V and J ends lost 4 bases and 1 base respectively, with 11 bases between them. The CDR3 length is 13 residues. Per the germline V gene, CDR1 is SQVTM and CDR2 is ANQGSEA. Here the CDR3 reads CSVGLTASYEQYF. CDR3 DNA sequence: TGCAGCGTTGGATTAACAGCTTCCTACGAGCAGTACTTC.

This clone was seen only once. The chain carries TRBV5-1 and TRBJ1-5; 8 bases align to TRBD1. Germline V CDR1 and CDR2: SGHRS, YFSETQ. Trimming removed 0 bases from V and 1 base from J; junction bases left unmatched: 9. This CDR3 is built from 18 residues. CDR3 amino acids: CASSLVGPGGASNQPQHF. CDR3 nucleotide sequence: TGCGCCAGCAGCTTGGTGGGGCCAGGGGGCGCGAGCAATCAGCCCCAGCATTTT.

The CDR3 reads CSVDGGAYEQYF. CDR3 in DNA: TGCAGCGTTGATGGCGGAGCCTACGAGCAGTACTTC. The chain carries TRBV29-1 and TRBJ2-7, with D unclear. Germline CDR1 and CDR2: SQVTM and ANQGSEA. The CDR3 runs to 12 residues. V lost 3 bases and J lost 2, with 8 bases in between.

In this sample, this clone turned up a few times. V and J are TRBV5-1 and TRBJ2-3, with 10 bases lining up with TRBD2. The CDR3 totals 18 residues. J was trimmed by 0 bases and V by 2 bases; bases with no gene match: 9. The germline V gene has CDR1 SGHRS and CDR2 YFSETQ. Written as DNA, the CDR3 is TGCGCCAGCAGCTTCATACTAGCGGGGTTAACTAGCACAGATACGCAGTATTTT. Its protein product is CASSFILAGLTSTDTQYF. Variable domain in full (rest from reference TRBV5-1 and TRBJ2-3): KAGVTQTPRYLIKTRGQQVTLSCSPISGHRSVSWYQQTPGQGLQFLFEYFSETQRNKGNFPGRFSGRQFSNSRSEMNVSTLELGDSALYLCASSFILAGLTSTDTQYFGPGTRLTVL.

This clone has just a few counts. This rearrangement joins TRBV6-1 to TRBJ1-1; 7 bases are shared with TRBD1. With 6 bases clipped from V and 1 base from J, the junction kept 5 bases outside the gene matches. Germline V gene sequence: CDR1 MNHNS, CDR2 SASEGT. The CDR3 has 14 residues. CDR3 DNA sequence: TGTGCCAGCAGGACCGGGACAGAGAACACTGAAGCTTTCTTT. This sequence encodes CASRTGTENTEAFF.

V and J are TRBV9 and TRBJ2-1, with a possible D match to TRBD1 (6 bases). V was pared by 0 bases and J by 4 bases, with 11 bases between. Germline assignment: CDR1 SGDLS and CDR2 YYNGEE. The CDR3 contains 15 residues. The CDR3 DNA reads as TGTGCCAGCAGCGTAGTTGGGGGCCAGTACAATGAGCAGTTCTTC. Translating gives CASSVVGGQYNEQFF.

The rearrangement uses TRBV5-1 and TRBJ2-1, with a possible D match to TRBD1 (6 bases). Germline assignment: CDR1 SGHRS and CDR2 YFSETQ. Trimming took 3 bases from V and 5 from J, leaving 21 bases between them. CDR3 size: 17 residues. This chain's CDR3 is CASSSRGTRTANNEQFF. The CDR3 bases are TGCGCCAGCAGCTCTAGAGGGACGAGGACAGCCAACAATGAGCAGTTCTTC.

The chain recombines TRBV4-3 with TRBJ2-3, with a weak D call TRBD2 (5 bases). The germline V and J ends were trimmed by 0 bases and 6 bases, with 13 bases remaining between them. Germline V gene lookup returns CDR1 LGHNA and CDR2 YSLEER. The length of the CDR3 is 15 residues. As DNA, the CDR3 is TGCGCCAGCAGCCAAGATAGTGGATCGGGGGATACGCAGTATTTT. Protein sequence: CASSQDSGSGDTQYF.

A few counts support this clone. The CDR3 loop reads CASSLATNTGELFF. The CDR3 coding sequence is TGTGCCAGCAGCTTAGCCACGAACACCGGGGAGCTGTTTTTT. The chain is built from TRBV11-2 and TRBJ2-2; D ambiguous. This CDR3 spans 14 amino acids. CDR1 is SGHAT and CDR2 is FQNNGV in the germline V gene. The V and J ends lost 1 base and 0 bases respectively, with 3 bases between them.

This clone occurred a few times. The chain carries TRBV6-5 and TRBJ1-3, with 8 bases matching TRBD1. The CDR3 sequence is 14 residues long. The ends lost 4 bases at V and 2 bases at J; junction bases unmatched: 1. CDR1 is MNHEY, CDR2 SVGAGI, per germline. The chain's CDR3 is CASSSRGPGNTIYF. CDR3 bases: TGTGCCAGCAGTTCCAGGGGGCCTGGAAACACCATATATTTT.

The rearrangement links TRBV9 to TRBJ2-2, with D possibly TRBD2 on 6 matching bases. This CDR3 contains 14 residues. Germline loops: CDR1 SGDLS, CDR2 YYNGEE. Trimming removed 1 base from V and 5 bases from J, with 9 bases in between. In DNA, the CDR3 is TGTGCCAGCAGCGTATTAGCGGAAACCGGGGAGCTGTTTTTT. Translation gives CASSVLAETGELFF. The full variable domain, in which reference TRBV9 and TRBJ2-2 provide the parts outside the CDR3, is DSGVTQTPKHLITATGQRVTLRCSPRSGDLSVYWYQQSLDQGLQFLIQYYNGEERAKGNILERFSAQQFPDLHSELNLSSLELGDSALYFCASSVLAETGELFFGEGSRLTVL.

The chain combines TRBV18 with TRBJ1-6; a possible D gene is TRBD1 (6 bases). Per germline, CDR1 KGHSH and CDR2 LQKENI. The V end was cut by 5 bases, the J end by 7 bases, with 12 bases between. The CDR3 covers 14 residues. For the CDR3, the DNA is TGTGCCAGCTCAGTTGGACAGCAAAATTCACCCCTCCACTTT. Protein product: CASSVGQQNSPLHF.

The chain links TRBV5-5 to TRBJ2-3, with a weak D call TRBD2 (6 bases). There are 14 residues in the CDR3. The germline V gene has CDR1 SGHKS and CDR2 YYEKEE (reference sequence). Trimming stripped 4 bases from V and 5 bases from J, with 14 bases between. In DNA form, the CDR3 reads TGTGCCAGCAGCGACCCGACTAGACTAGATACGCAGTATTTT. Translating gives CASSDPTRLDTQYF.

The chain joins TRBV9 to TRBJ1-1; weak D call: TRBD1 (5 bases). Deletions cut 4 bases from V and 2 bases from J, with 15 bases between. CDR3 size: 15 residues. Germline-derived CDR1 and CDR2 are SGDLS and YYNGEE. CDR3 coding DNA: TGTGCCAGCAGCCCCCGGGGGGGGAGCAACACTGAAGCTTTCTTT. Translating gives CASSPRGGSNTEAFF.

The rearrangement links TRBV19 to TRBJ1-6, with D unresolved. The CDR3 is 13 residues long. The germline V gene encodes CDR1 LNHDA and CDR2 SQIVND (reference sequence). V was pared by 3 bases and J by 10 bases, with 10 bases between. In nucleotides, the CDR3 is TGTGCCAGTAGTATTAGGGAGGTATCACCCCTCCACTTT. Translation: CASSIREVSPLHF.

The rearrangement uses TRBV6-5 and TRBJ2-7; 10 bases align to TRBD2. The CDR3 has 16 residues. Germline lookup yields CDR1 MNHEY and CDR2 SVGAGI. With 2 bases clipped from V and 6 bases from J, the junction kept 10 bases outside the gene matches. Here the CDR3 reads CASSYDLVGLASEQYF. The CDR3 coding sequence is TGTGCCAGCAGTTACGATCTAGTGGGACTAGCGTCCGAGCAGTACTTC.

The sample holds a few counts of this clone. The chain uses TRBV15 and TRBJ1-5; D call uncertain. V dropped 4 bases and J dropped 1 base, with 11 bases sitting between them. This CDR3 region has 15 residues. Germline assignment: CDR1 LNHNV and CDR2 YYDKDF (reference sequence). The CDR3 reads CATSKTPASNQPQHF. For the CDR3, the DNA is TGTGCCACCAGCAAAACACCTGCAAGCAATCAGCCCCAGCATTTT.

This chain links TRBV6-6 with TRBJ2-7, with D perhaps TRBD2 (7 bases). This CDR3 region has 15 residues. In germline, CDR1 is MNHNY, CDR2 SVGAGI (reference sequence). Deletions cut 7 bases from V and 3 bases from J, with 19 bases between. CDR3 in amino acids: CASKPEGGLFYEQYF. The CDR3 region has the DNA TGTGCCAGCAAACCGGAGGGGGGGCTTTTCTACGAGCAGTACTTC.

This clone appeared a single time. The chain recombines TRBV7-9 with TRBJ2-7; D possibly corresponds to TRBD1 (5 bases). Trimming took 5 bases from V and 5 from J, leaving 10 bases between them. The CDR3 spans 12 residues. Germline assignment: CDR1 SEHNR and CDR2 FQNEAQ (reference sequence). CDR3 protein: CASSPQDNEQYF. The CDR3 DNA is TGTGCCAGCAGCCCACAGGACAACGAGCAGTACTTC.